This T cell receptor beta chain was retrieved from a study of cytomegalovirus exposure and HLA in healthy donors. This clone was observed a handful of times. PCR used 60 Vbeta primers and 13 Jbeta primers. Study processing details: In a later analysis, around 10 million of some 80 million unique beta chains occurred in at least two donors. The assay was immunoSEQ multiplex PCR, and TCRdb's table has in-frame clones only and misses some. The V and J calls and clone size come from that table; D and trimming were worked out from the DNA. The table shows roughly 96,000 clones, with about four fifths occurring only once. CDR1 and CDR2 from the germline V gene are SEHNR and FQNEAQ (reference sequence). Unmatched junction bases numbered 9, after V lost 1 base and J lost 5 bases. This CDR3 spans 17 amino acids.

The sample was PBMCs. This TCR was recovered from a female donor in good health and CMV-seropositive. The gene calls are TRBV7-9 and TRBJ2-2; 8 bases are a match to TRBD2. CDR3 loop: CASSLVGREDATGELFF. For the CDR3, the DNA is TGTGCCAGCAGCTTAGTCGGGCGGGAGGATGCTACCGGGGAGCTGTTTTTT.